This T cell receptor (beta chain) was captured by sequencing in a study of T cell repertoires in cytomegalovirus infection. Turning to this clonotype: What it recognizes is unknown.

TCRdb processed the reads anew with MiXCR; each CDR3 protein has one entry. Of roughly 990,000 distinct CDR3 sequences in the sample, roughly 30% were seen once. This sample comprised cultured CD8+ T cells from PBMCs, obtained from culture after CMV antigen stimulation. The origin of this receptor is a human donor in good health (CMV status not recorded). Some clones in this sample may be carry-over from other donors' samples.

CDR3 DNA sequence: TGTGCCAGTAACTCACCGGGACAGGGAACCGGGGAGCTGTTTTTT. Translated: CASNSPGQGTGELFF. The V call is TRBV19, the J call TRBJ2-2; TRBD1 agrees at 9 bases. CDR1 and CDR2 (germline): LNHDA, SQIVND (reference sequence). The CDR3 runs to 15 residues. The ends lost 7 bases at V and 5 bases at J; junction bases unmatched: 8.